This TCR beta chain stems from a study of identical twins. With regard to this clonotype: The antigen is undetermined.

V was clipped by 3 bases and J by 4 bases, with 6 bases between them. Germline CDR1 and CDR2: DFQATT and SNEGSKA (reference sequence). This CDR3 is 11 amino acids long. Study-level points and caveats: In monozygotic twins, models underestimated the sharing of out-of-frame TCR alpha.

In TCRdb, the 5' RACE reads were re-called with MiXCR into one record per CDR3 protein. Of about 470,000 distinct CDR3 sequences in the sample, roughly a quarter were seen once. The same sample was also studied in work on T cells expressing NK-cell markers.

This receptor was identified in a woman in her late teens or twenties in good health. Sequencing was performed on CD4+ T cells sorted from blood. The V gene is TRBV20-1, the J gene TRBJ2-5, with a tentative D call TRBD2 (6 bases). The CDR3 DNA is TGCAGTGCTAGCGGGGGAGAGACCCAGTACTTC. This codes for CSASGGETQYF.